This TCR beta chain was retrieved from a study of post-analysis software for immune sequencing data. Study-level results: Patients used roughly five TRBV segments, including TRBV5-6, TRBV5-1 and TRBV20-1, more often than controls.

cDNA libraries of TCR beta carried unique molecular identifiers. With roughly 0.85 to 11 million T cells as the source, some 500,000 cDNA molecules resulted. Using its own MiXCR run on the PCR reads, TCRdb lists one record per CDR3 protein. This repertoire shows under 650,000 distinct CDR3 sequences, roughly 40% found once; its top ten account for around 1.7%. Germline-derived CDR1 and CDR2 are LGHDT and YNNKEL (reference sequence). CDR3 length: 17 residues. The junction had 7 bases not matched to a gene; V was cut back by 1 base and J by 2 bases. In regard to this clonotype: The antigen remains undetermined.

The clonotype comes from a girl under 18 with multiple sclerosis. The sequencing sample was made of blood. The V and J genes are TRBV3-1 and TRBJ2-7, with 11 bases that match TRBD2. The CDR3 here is CASSQASLAGGPYEQYF. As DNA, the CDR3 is TGTGCCAGCAGCCAAGCGAGCCTAGCGGGGGGTCCCTACGAGCAGTACTTC.